Reported below is one TCR beta chain. Its antigen remains unidentified. Base qualities are missing; no much larger clone stands one base away. Looking up the germline V gene (reference sequence) yields CDR1 LNHDA and CDR2 SQIVND. Counted from cysteine to phenylalanine, this CDR3 has 13 amino acids. The only DNA kept is the CDR3, 39 bases in frame from the first base. V and J are truncated by 8 bases and 0 bases respectively, leaving an intervening sequence of 10 bases. The data were obtained in a study of T cell repertoires in cytomegalovirus infection (dated by TCRdb to the late 2010s). Study-level background: Donor HLA type was relevant to the analysis, as public TCR beta signatures indicated carriage of CMV infection together with the matching HLA type. General study outcomes and caveats: In the ex vivo response, HLA-C-restricted CMV-specific TCR beta clonotypes were dominant, and in two of eight donors the single most frequent clonotype came from this HLA-C-restricted group. Cumulative frequency of public TCR beta family members discriminated carriers of CMV infection plus the relevant HLA type in this cohort and an independent approximately 400-donor cohort.

TCRdb lists the instrument as Illumina HiSeq 1500. TCRdb cleaned the public reads at Q25 with fastp, built clones with MiXCR and kept in-frame beta chains. Each CDR3 protein appears once, grouped with its most common genes and DNA. The sample records 450,000 to 650,000 distinct CDR3 sequences, about 30% of which are singletons. The biggest ten clones account for about 13% of the sample. This chain joins TRBV19 to TRBJ1-1; there is no confident call for the D gene. The TCR sequence derives from a human donor in good health (CMV status not recorded). Some clones in this sample may be carry-over from other donors' samples. The sequencing sample was made of PBMCs. The DNA sequence reads TGTGCCAGTTATGACACTTTGAACACTGAAGCTTTCTTT. The translation is CASYDTLNTEAFF.